These 4 T cell receptor beta chains originate from one sample sequenced in a study of OX40 agonist ivuxolimab in advanced cancers. Produced via immunoSEQ multiplex PCR; TCRdb's table is partial and in-frame only. The sample contains more than 80,000 clones, more than 80% of which appear only once. The source was CD4+ or CD8+ T cells sorted from blood, collected in a trial of the OX40 agonist ivuxolimab. All receptors come from an adult with an advanced solid tumor such as melanoma, head and neck, liver or kidney cancer.

The chain is built from TRBV4-2 and TRBJ2-3, with D possibly being TRBD1 or TRBD2 (5 bases each). In germline, CDR1 is LGHNA, CDR2 YNFKEQ. The CDR3 runs 15 residues. Trimming cost V 0 bases and J 2 bases, with 9 bases left between them. CDR3 in amino acids: CASSQEVGVTDTQYF. CDR3 sequence (DNA): TGTGCCAGCAGCCAAGAAGTGGGGGTCACAGATACGCAGTATTTT.

V is TRBV4-1 and J is TRBJ2-5; 16 bases match TRBD2. V lost 2 bases and J lost 4; bases outside the gene matches: 4. The V gene's germline CDR1 is MGHRA and CDR2 YSYEKL. This CDR3 contains 17 residues. CDR3 sequence: CASSQLGLAGGGETQYF. CDR3 in DNA: TGCGCCAGCAGCCAATTGGGACTAGCGGGAGGGGGAGAGACCCAGTACTTC.

This rearrangement joins TRBV5-1 to TRBJ2-7; D could derive from TRBD1 or TRBD2 (5 bases each). Germline V gene lookup returns CDR1 SGHRS and CDR2 YFSETQ. The germline V and J ends were trimmed by 4 bases and 3 bases, with 14 bases remaining between them. The CDR3 loop spans 14 amino acids. CDR3 region: CASSEGTGLYEQYF. In DNA, the CDR3 is TGCGCCAGCAGCGAAGGGACCGGTCTCTACGAGCAGTACTTC.

V and J are TRBV19 and TRBJ2-5; D may correspond to TRBD1 or TRBD2 (5 bases each). The CDR3 sequence is 13 residues long. Looked up from germline, CDR1 is LNHDA and CDR2 is SQIVND (reference sequence). V lost 3 bases to trimming and J lost 2 bases, with 7 bases between them. The CDR3: CASSMGPQETQYF. The CDR3 region has the DNA TGTGCCAGTAGTATGGGACCTCAAGAGACCCAGTACTTC.